The 30 T cell receptor beta chains in this list originate from one sample, sequenced in a study of blood T cell repertoires in COVID-19 (dated by TCRdb to the early 2020s). Library construction relied on the immunoSEQ multiplex PCR assay. As stored in TCRdb, this immuneACCESS dataset retains in-frame rearrangements with V and J assigned. A fraction of the clones does not appear; measured against another copy, unresolved V genes explain less than half of the discrepancy, and the remainder lacks a known reason. In all, the sample holds more than 400,000 clones, and approximately 90% of those were seen once. The ten largest clones take up 0.7% of the sample. The material sequenced was PBMCs or T cells enriched from blood (not recorded which). These receptors were obtained from a woman aged 18-35 years who had recovered from COVID-19.

Here the CDR3 reads CATSRVQGGETQYF. In DNA, the CDR3 is TGTGCCACCAGCAGAGTCCAGGGAGGAGAGACCCAGTACTTC. The chain couples TRBV15 to TRBJ2-5, with D perhaps matching TRBD2 (6 bases). V gave up 1 base and J gave up 4 bases, with 10 bases separating them. Germline V gives CDR1 LNHNV, CDR2 YYDKDF (reference sequence). The CDR3 has 14 amino acids.

The gene calls are TRBV30 and TRBJ1-2, with D unclear. Germline V gene data show CDR1 as GTSNPN and CDR2 as SVGIG (reference sequence). This CDR3 comprises 10 residues. Trimming took off 3 bases at V and 8 bases at J, with 7 bases between the two ends. CDR3 coding DNA: TGTGCCTGGAGGAGGATAGGCTACACCTTC. Its translation is CAWRRIGYTF.

This sequence joins TRBV12-5 and TRBJ2-7, with a weak D call TRBD2 (6 bases). The CDR3 consists of 14 residues. V was shortened by 11 bases and J by 2 bases, with 19 bases between the two germline ends. CDR1 LGHNT and CDR2 FRNRAP come from the germline V gene. The CDR3 spells CASIGGVPPYEQYF. CDR3 sequence (DNA): TGTGCTTCAATAGGCGGGGTACCCCCCTACGAGCAGTACTTC. Drawing the rest from reference TRBV12-5 and TRBJ2-7, the complete variable domain is DARVTQTPRHKVTEMGQEVTMRCQPILGHNTVFWYRQTMMQGLELLAYFRNRAPLDDSGMPKDRFSAEMPDATLATLKIQPSEPRDSAVYFCASIGGVPPYEQYFGPGTRLTVT.

The chain has TRBV1 and TRBJ1-4. TRBV1 is classified as a pseudogene. The CDR3 loop spans 15 amino acids. CDR3: CTSGKRGLSNEKLFF. The CDR3 nucleotides read TGCACCAGCGGGAAGAGGGGACTGAGTAATGAAAAACTGTTTTTT.

This clone appeared a few times. V gene TRBV3-1 (or the pseudogene TRBV3-2) combines with J gene TRBJ2-7; perhaps TRBD1 as D (6 bases). Per germline, CDR1 LGHDT and CDR2 YNNKEL (reference sequence). The CDR3 is 13 residues long. V lost 2 bases, J lost 6 bases, and 11 bases lay in between. CDR3: CASSQTTGPEQYF. The CDR3, as DNA: TGTGCCAGCAGCCAAACAACAGGGCCCGAGCAGTACTTC.

CDR3 DNA: TGTGCCAGCAGTCCCACCTCCAACGCCAGGGTTCTCGGCTATGGCTACACCTTC. Encoded protein: CASSPTSNARVLGYGYTF. The V gene is TRBV6-6, the J gene TRBJ1-2; D is possibly TRBD1 (5 bases). Germline V gene sequence: CDR1 MNHNY, CDR2 SVGAGI (reference sequence). The ends were cut back, 5 bases at V and 4 bases at J, with 26 bases in the middle. The length of the CDR3 is 18 residues.

The V gene is TRBV7-3, the J gene TRBJ1-2, with 7 bases identical to TRBD1. This CDR3 contains 15 residues. V dropped 5 bases and J dropped 2; count of bases not matched to a gene: 8. Per germline, CDR1 SGHTA and CDR2 FQGTGA. The CDR3: CASSPTGPMNYGYTF. Written as DNA, the CDR3 is TGTGCCAGCAGCCCGACAGGGCCGATGAACTATGGCTACACCTTC. Drawing the rest from reference TRBV7-3 and TRBJ1-2, the complete variable domain is GAGVSQTPSNKVTEKGKYVELRCDPISGHTALYWYRQSLGQGPEFLIYFQGTGAADDSGLPNDRFFAVRPEGSVSTLKIQRTERGDSAVYLCASSPTGPMNYGYTFGSGTRLTVV.

This chain uses TRBV13 with TRBJ1-2; TRBD1 might be the D (5 bases). The CDR3 sequence is 12 residues long. CDR1 is PRHDT and CDR2 is FYEKMQ in the germline V gene (reference sequence). Trimming shortened V by 5 bases and J by 9 bases, and 13 bases separated the two germline ends. In DNA, the CDR3 is TGTGCCAGCAGCCTCCGGGGGAGCAGCTACACCTTC. Amino acid sequence: CASSLRGSSYTF.

The chain carries TRBV7-8 and TRBJ2-1, with 9 bases fitting TRBD2. The CDR3 spans 19 residues. The germline gives CDR1 SGHVS, CDR2 FQNEAQ. The V segment lost 0 bases and the J segment 0 bases; nucleotides outside the gene matches: 9. Written as DNA, the CDR3 is TGTGCCAGCAGCTTAGCGCAGCGGGGGGCGATGAGCTCCTACAATGAGCAGTTCTTC. Translated, it gives CASSLAQRGAMSSYNEQFF.

V and J are TRBV2 and TRBJ2-2; 9 bases match TRBD2. The CDR3 has 16 residues. Germline V gene data show CDR1 as SNHLY and CDR2 as FYNNEI. The ends lost 7 bases at V and 4 bases at J; junction bases unmatched: 10. This CDR3 reads CASTSLARGGTGELFF. The CDR3 coding sequence is TGTGCCAGCACCTCCTTAGCGCGGGGGGGCACCGGGGAGCTGTTTTTT.

The J gene is TRBJ1-4, the V gene TRBV27; TRBD1 matches 9 bases. This CDR3 contains 19 residues. Germline lookup yields CDR1 MNHEY and CDR2 SMNVEV (reference sequence). V gave up 5 bases and J gave up 6 bases; unmatched junction bases: 19. The CDR3 bases are TGTGCCAGCAGTCCGCCGGGACAGGGTTTTTCCGGAACCTATGAAAAACTGTTTTTT. It translates to CASSPPGQGFSGTYEKLFF.

The CDR3 region is CASSQALRVGALGGYTF. In DNA, the CDR3 is TGTGCCAGCAGCCAAGCCCTGCGGGTGGGGGCACTGGGTGGCTACACCTTC. V usage is TRBV3-1 (or the pseudogene TRBV3-2) and J usage is TRBJ1-2; maybe TRBD1 (6 bases). Germline V gives CDR1 LGHDT, CDR2 YNNKEL (reference sequence). This CDR3 is 17 amino acids long. Trimming removed 1 base at V and 7 bases at J, with 22 bases between.

The rearrangement joins TRBV20-1 to TRBJ2-5, with 10 bases identical to TRBD1. V dropped 5 bases and J dropped 5; count of bases not matched to a gene: 8. This CDR3 is built from 14 residues. Germline V gene lookup returns CDR1 DFQATT and CDR2 SNEGSKA (reference sequence). The CDR3 region has the DNA TGCAGTGCTCGTGGACAGGGGGACTGGGAGACCCAGTACTTC. This codes for CSARGQGDWETQYF.

The chain employs TRBV5-1 and TRBJ2-7, with D possibly being TRBD2 (6 bases). In germline, CDR1 is SGHRS, CDR2 YFSETQ. The V end lost 0 bases, the J end lost 5 bases, and 12 bases lay between the germline ends. The CDR3 is 14 amino acids. This CDR3 reads CASSLVVGRDEQYF. For the CDR3, the DNA is TGCGCCAGCAGCTTGGTAGTCGGGAGAGACGAGCAGTACTTC.

J is TRBJ1-4 and V is TRBV15; D may be TRBD1 (5 bases). The ends were cut back, 6 bases at V and 8 bases at J, with 16 bases in the middle. The CDR3 has 14 amino acids. CDR1 LNHNV and CDR2 YYDKDF come from the germline V gene (reference sequence). For the CDR3, the DNA is TGTGCCACCAGAGCAGGGAGGTGGGACGAAAAACTGTTTTTT. Its translation: CATRAGRWDEKLFF.

The chain is built from TRBV7-9 and TRBJ1-6; D is ambiguous. V was cut by 5 bases and J by 2 bases, with 7 bases left in between. The germline V gene has CDR1 SEHNR and CDR2 FQNEAQ (reference sequence). The CDR3 consists of 14 residues. The CDR3 DNA reads as TGTGCCAGCAGCCGCGAACCCTATAATTCACCCCTCCACTTT. It encodes CASSREPYNSPLHF. Full variable domain (missing parts from reference TRBV7-9 and TRBJ1-6): DTGVSQNPRHKITKRGQNVTFRCDPISEHNRLYWYRQTLGQGPEFLTYFQNEAQLEKSRLLSDRFSAERPKGSFSTLEIQRTEQGDSAMYLCASSREPYNSPLHFGNGTRLTVT.

V is TRBV4-1 and J is TRBJ1-1; D not resolved. The CDR3 loop spans 12 amino acids. The V gene's germline CDR1 is MGHRA and CDR2 YSYEKL. V was cut by 1 base and J by 7 bases, with 7 bases left in between. CDR3 sequence: CASSQVEGEAFF. As DNA, the CDR3 is TGCGCCAGCAGCCAAGTGGAGGGTGAAGCTTTCTTT.

The chain is built from TRBV2 and TRBJ1-4, with a weak D call TRBD1 (6 bases). Germline V gives CDR1 SNHLY, CDR2 FYNNEI. The CDR3 contains 16 residues. V was trimmed by 6 bases and J by 4 bases, leaving 18 bases between them. CDR3 sequence: CASRHRWGGLNEKLFF. The CDR3 DNA reads TGTGCCAGCAGGCATCGATGGGGGGGCCTTAATGAAAAACTGTTTTTT.

The chain recombines TRBV4-1 with TRBJ2-7, with D perhaps matching TRBD2 (6 bases). Germline V CDR1 and CDR2: MGHRA, YSYEKL. Between the trimmed V and J ends, which lost 0 bases and 2 bases, there was a span of 11 bases. The CDR3 contains 15 residues. Here the CDR3 reads CASSQEGGRPYEQYF. CDR3 nucleotide sequence: TGCGCCAGCAGCCAAGAGGGAGGCAGGCCCTACGAGCAGTACTTC.

This chain links TRBV30 with TRBJ1-3, with D uncertain. The V gene lost 3 bases and the J gene lost 3 bases, with 15 bases spanning the gap. The CDR3 spans 15 residues. Germline loops: CDR1 GTSNPN, CDR2 SVGIG (reference sequence). CDR3 protein: CAWSLRRKIGNTIYF. CDR3 sequence (DNA): TGTGCCTGGAGCCTTCGCAGAAAAATTGGAAACACCATATATTTT.

This clone has just one count. V and J are TRBV19 and TRBJ1-6, with unresolved D. Trimming shortened V by 5 bases and J by 10 bases, and 6 bases separated the two germline ends. This CDR3 contains 11 residues. The germline V gene has CDR1 LNHDA and CDR2 SQIVND (reference sequence). The CDR3 spells CASSGASPLHF. The CDR3 DNA reads TGTGCCAGTAGTGGAGCCTCACCCCTCCACTTT.

V usage is TRBV6-1 and J usage is TRBJ2-3; 11 nucleotides line up with TRBD2. This CDR3 comprises 15 residues. Germline V lookup: CDR1 MNHNS, CDR2 SASEGT. After removal of 3 bases from V and 2 bases from J, the junction contained 1 base not matched to a gene. DNA for the CDR3: TGTGCCAGCAGTGATAGCGGGGGGGCCACAGATACGCAGTATTTT. Translating it yields CASSDSGGATDTQYF.

The chain has TRBV29-1 and TRBJ2-3; no firm D call. Trimming removed 4 bases at V and 2 bases at J, with 13 bases between. This CDR3 is 14 amino acids long. The germline V gene has CDR1 SQVTM and CDR2 ANQGSEA. CDR3 sequence (DNA): TGCAGCGTTGTATTGACACCCCTCACAGATACGCAGTATTTT. Translation gives CSVVLTPLTDTQYF.

CDR3 DNA sequence: TGTGCCAGCAGCGTTAGCGGGGGGGTACACAATGAGCAGTTCTTC. Translating it yields CASSVSGGVHNEQFF. This chain joins TRBV9 and TRBJ2-1; 11 nucleotides agree with TRBD2. V lost 2 bases and J lost 5; bases outside the gene matches: 3. CDR3 size: 15 residues. In germline, CDR1 is SGDLS, CDR2 YYNGEE.

This clone occurred a few times. This specimen includes other DNA sequences encoding the same CDR3. In DNA, the CDR3 is TGTGCCAGCAGCTTCCAGGGAGGAGAGACCCAGTACTTC. Amino acids: CASSFQGGETQYF. The chain employs TRBV5-4 and TRBJ2-5, with D perhaps matching TRBD2 (6 bases). Germline V gene lookup returns CDR1 SGHNT and CDR2 YYREEE (reference sequence). Trimming removed 2 bases at V and 4 bases at J, with 9 bases between. This CDR3 is 13 amino acids long.

The J gene is TRBJ2-3, the V gene TRBV5-1; 8 nucleotides line up with TRBD1. The CDR3 contains 14 residues. The germline V gene has CDR1 SGHRS and CDR2 YFSETQ. The J segment lost 2 bases and the V segment lost 5 bases, leaving 4 bases of the junction unmatched. The CDR3 coding sequence is TGCGCCAGCAGTAGGCAGGGGGCCACAGATACGCAGTATTTT. It is translated as CASSRQGATDTQYF.

The chain employs TRBV5-1 and TRBJ2-3, with 8 bases aligning to TRBD2. The germline gives CDR1 SGHRS, CDR2 YFSETQ. With 7 bases clipped from V and 5 bases from J, the junction kept 9 bases outside the gene matches. The CDR3 runs to 14 residues. The CDR3 sequence is CASRGGIGEDTQYF. The CDR3 nucleotides read TGCGCCAGCCGGGGGGGCATCGGGGAAGATACGCAGTATTTT.

The rearrangement links TRBV28 to TRBJ2-7, with 9 bases lining up with TRBD1. Germline lookup yields CDR1 MDHEN and CDR2 SYDVKM. J gave up 4 bases and V 3 bases, and 4 bases lay outside the gene matches. The CDR3 is 14 amino acids. The CDR3 DNA follows: TGTGCCAGCAGTTTTGGGACAGGGAGGTACGAGCAGTACTTC. It codes for CASSFGTGRYEQYF.

The J gene is TRBJ1-2, the V gene TRBV20-1; D gene ambiguous. Germline CDR1 is DFQATT and CDR2 is SNEGSKA (reference sequence). The CDR3 extends over 11 amino acids. V was clipped by 7 bases and J by 4 bases, with 10 bases between them. The CDR3 is CSVRGFYGYTF. CDR3 sequence (DNA): TGCAGTGTAAGAGGGTTCTATGGCTACACCTTC.

The chain carries TRBV6-2 or TRBV6-3 and TRBJ2-3, with D possibly matching TRBD2 (5 bases). Per the germline V gene, CDR1 is MNHEY and CDR2 is SVGEGT. The CDR3 is made up of 14 amino acids. With 6 bases removed from V and 5 bases from J, the gap between germline ends came to 15 bases. The CDR3 loop reads CASSRGSAGDTQYF. CDR3 DNA: TGTGCCAGCAGCCGAGGGTCCGCTGGAGATACGCAGTATTTT.